This T cell receptor (beta chain) was identified in a study of blood T cell repertoires in COVID-19. The assay was immunoSEQ multiplex PCR, and TCRdb's table has in-frame clones only and misses some. Among 130,000 to 150,000 clones, approximately 82% were seen once, and the ten largest hold roughly a tenth. CDR3 length equals 17 residues. Germline V lookup: CDR1 SGDLS, CDR2 YYNGEE. V lost 2 bases to trimming and J lost 6 bases; unmatched junction nucleotides: 15. The gene calls are TRBV9 and TRBJ1-1; TRBD1 agrees at 8 bases. The specimen sequenced was peripheral blood. The clonotype originates from a man aged 60 to 75 with active or convalescent COVID-19. CDR3 sequence (DNA): TGTGCCAGCAGCGTTGATTTAGCAGACAGGGGATTGTCTGAAGCTTTCTTT. Protein product: CASSVDLADRGLSEAFF.